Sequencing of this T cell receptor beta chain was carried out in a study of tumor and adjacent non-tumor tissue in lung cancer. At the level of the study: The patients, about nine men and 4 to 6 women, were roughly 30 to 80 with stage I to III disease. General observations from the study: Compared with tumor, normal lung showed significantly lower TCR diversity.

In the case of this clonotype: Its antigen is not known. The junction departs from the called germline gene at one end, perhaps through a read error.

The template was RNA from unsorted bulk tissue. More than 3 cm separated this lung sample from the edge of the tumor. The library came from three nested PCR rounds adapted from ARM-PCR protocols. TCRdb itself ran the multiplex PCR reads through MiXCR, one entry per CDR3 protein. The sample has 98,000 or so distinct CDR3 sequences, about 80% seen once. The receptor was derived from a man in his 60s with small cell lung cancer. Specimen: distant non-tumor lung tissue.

CDR3 sequence: CTSTCLTSPYEQYF. The DNA of the CDR3 is TGTACCAGCACTTGTTTGACTAGCCCCTACGAGCAGTACTTC. This chain connects TRBV6-5 to TRBJ2-7, with TRBD2 identical over 7 bases. Per germline, CDR1 MNHEY and CDR2 SVGAGI. This CDR3 region has 14 residues.